Following are 32 T cell receptor beta chains from one sample sequenced in a study of siplizumab effects on memory and regulatory T cells. The assay was immunoSEQ multiplex PCR, and TCRdb's table has in-frame clones only and misses some. The sample includes some 97,000 clones, 94% of them seen just once. The sequencing input was Tregs sorted from blood. These receptors were obtained from a human donor in good health.

This clone has just one count. V gene TRBV27 combines with J gene TRBJ2-2; 12 nucleotides line up with TRBD2. V shed 2 bases and J 6 bases; nucleotides not matched to a gene: 22. This CDR3 has 22 residues. Germline V CDR1 and CDR2: MNHEY, SMNVEV (reference sequence). The CDR3 nucleotides read TGTGCCAGCAGTTTAGGTCCTTACAGGGCCCTAGCGGGAGGGCCTGGGGCCGGGGAGCTGTTTTTT. Amino acid sequence: CASSLGPYRALAGGPGAGELFF.

V usage is TRBV30 and J usage is TRBJ2-7, with D perhaps matching TRBD1 (5 bases). The CDR3 runs 15 residues. Germline CDR1 reads GTSNPN; CDR2 reads SVGIG (reference sequence). The germline V and J ends were trimmed by 3 bases and 4 bases, with 19 bases remaining between them. DNA for the CDR3: TGTGCCTGGAGCCGTTTCACAGCAGGGTCTTACGAGCAGTACTTC. Translation: CAWSRFTAGSYEQYF.

The rearrangement uses TRBV5-1 and TRBJ2-3; D tentatively fits TRBD1 or TRBD2 (5 bases each). The V and J ends lost 5 bases and 2 bases respectively, with 18 bases between them. Germline V gene sequence: CDR1 SGHRS, CDR2 YFSETQ. This CDR3 has 16 residues. CDR3 amino acids: CASSSQDGANTDTQYF. As DNA, the CDR3 is TGCGCCAGCAGTTCTCAGGACGGGGCCAACACAGATACGCAGTATTTT. Full variable domain (rest looked up from reference TRBV5-1 and TRBJ2-3): KAGVTQTPRYLIKTRGQQVTLSCSPISGHRSVSWYQQTPGQGLQFLFEYFSETQRNKGNFPGRFSGRQFSNSRSEMNVSTLELGDSALYLCASSSQDGANTDTQYFGPGTRLTVL.

V is TRBV13 and J is TRBJ1-2; the D is unclear. Per germline, CDR1 PRHDT and CDR2 FYEKMQ (reference sequence). Trimming pared 3 bases from V and 0 bases from J, leaving 11 bases between. The CDR3 has 15 residues. CDR3 nucleotides: TGTGCCAGCAGCTTTGAGGGAACTTCTAACTATGGCTACACCTTC. Its translation is CASSFEGTSNYGYTF. Based on the CDR3 plus reference TRBV13 and TRBJ1-2, the full variable domain is AAGVIQSPRHLIKEKRETATLKCYPIPRHDTVYWYQQGPGQDPQFLISFYEKMQSDKGSIPDRFSAQQFSDYHSELNMSSLELGDSALYFCASSFEGTSNYGYTFGSGTRLTVV.

DNA for the CDR3: TGTGCCAGTAGTGTGACAGGGGGTCGAGAGACCCAGTACTTC. Protein: CASSVTGGRETQYF. The chain employs TRBV19 and TRBJ2-5; 9 bases line up with TRBD1. The V gene end was trimmed by 5 bases and the J gene end by 4 bases; junction bases not matched to a gene: 5. CDR3 length: 14 amino acids. Germline-derived CDR1 and CDR2 are LNHDA and SQIVND (reference sequence).

This chain connects TRBV18 to TRBJ1-4, with D possibly TRBD1 on 6 matching bases. V was cut by 3 bases and J by 5 bases, with 16 bases left in between. Germline V gene data show CDR1 as KGHSH and CDR2 as LQKENI. This CDR3 is built from 16 residues. CDR3 DNA sequence: TGTGCCAGCTCACCTCAAAGGACAGAAGCAAATGAAAAACTGTTTTTT. It yields the protein CASSPQRTEANEKLFF.

The CDR3 DNA is TGTGCCAGCTCATCCCTATCTCAAGGGGGACTAGCCGGGGAGCTGTTTTTT. Protein sequence: CASSSLSQGGLAGELFF. The V and J genes are TRBV18 and TRBJ2-2; 8 bases are a match to TRBD2. The CDR3 has 17 residues. Germline assignment: CDR1 KGHSH and CDR2 LQKENI. The junction had 14 bases not matched to a gene; V was cut back by 5 bases and J by 6 bases.

CDR3: CASSFRPVDEQYF. The CDR3 DNA is TGTGCCAGCAGCTTCCGCCCCGTAGACGAGCAGTACTTC. J is TRBJ2-7 and V is TRBV7-2; D uncertain. Germline CDR1 SGHTA, CDR2 FQGNSA. Trimming cost V 3 bases and J 5 bases, with 11 bases left between them. The CDR3 contains 13 residues.

The chain joins TRBV19 to TRBJ1-5, with 9 bases lining up with TRBD1. The V gene's germline CDR1 is LNHDA and CDR2 SQIVND (reference sequence). CDR3 length equals 18 residues. J gave up 4 bases and V 7 bases, and 17 bases lay outside the gene matches. The CDR3 nucleotides are TGTGCCAGTAAAGGATCCCCTGGGACAGGGTGGGAAAATCAGCCCCAGCATTTT. Translating it yields CASKGSPGTGWENQPQHF.

The chain links TRBV29-1 to TRBJ2-3; 7 bases line up with TRBD2. From germline, CDR1 is SQVTM and CDR2 ANQGSEA. J was trimmed by 3 bases and V by 7 bases; bases with no gene match: 7. The CDR3 is 13 amino acids. The CDR3 region has the DNA TGCAGCGGGGGGGGACTTACAACAGATACGCAGTATTTT. The encoded protein is CSGGGLTTDTQYF.

V gene TRBV27 combines with J gene TRBJ2-5; D not certain. Trimming left V 3 bases short and J 4 bases short, with 9 bases between. This CDR3 has 13 residues. Germline-derived CDR1 and CDR2 are MNHEY and SMNVEV (reference sequence). The CDR3, as DNA: TGTGCCAGCAGTTTTTTGGGTTCAGAGACCCAGTACTTC. Its protein product is CASSFLGSETQYF.

This clone appeared a single time. The V gene is TRBV6-5, the J gene TRBJ2-1; D is perhaps TRBD2 (6 bases). Trimming left V 2 bases short and J 3 bases short, with 14 bases between. The germline CDR1 and CDR2 sequences are MNHEY and SVGAGI. The CDR3 consists of 16 residues. The CDR3 nucleotides read TGTGCCAGCAGTTACGGGTGGCGGGAACACTACAATGAGCAGTTCTTC. Protein product: CASSYGWREHYNEQFF.

In DNA, the CDR3 is TGTGCAACCATCGATCTAGCGAGCCCCTACAATGAGCAGTTCTTC. It encodes CATIDLASPYNEQFF. The chain combines TRBV10-3 with TRBJ2-1, with a possible D match to TRBD2 (6 bases). Germline V CDR1 and CDR2: ENHRY, SYGVKD. This CDR3 is 15 amino acids long.

The V call is TRBV6-5, the J call TRBJ1-1; no definite D call. The CDR3 covers 13 residues. Germline V gene sequence: CDR1 MNHEY, CDR2 SVGAGI. Trimming shortened V by 5 bases and J by 1 base, and 8 bases separated the two germline ends. The CDR3 nucleotides are TGTGCCAGCAGTCTATACAGGAACACTGAAGCTTTCTTT. This translates into CASSLYRNTEAFF.

The rearrangement joins TRBV28 to TRBJ2-5, with 10 bases lining up with TRBD1. The length of the CDR3 is 15 residues. The V segment lost 4 bases and the J segment 4 bases; nucleotides outside the gene matches: 6. Per germline, CDR1 MDHEN and CDR2 SYDVKM. CDR3 amino acids: CASSSGTGVLETQYF. CDR3 bases: TGTGCCAGCAGTTCGGGGACAGGGGTTTTAGAGACCCAGTACTTC.

This chain joins TRBV30 and TRBJ1-2; TRBD1 matches 8 bases. The V gene's germline CDR1 is GTSNPN and CDR2 SVGIG (reference sequence). J was trimmed by 9 bases and V by 6 bases; bases with no gene match: 12. The CDR3 consists of 13 residues. DNA for the CDR3: TGTGCCTGTTCGTCAGGACAGGGTATTCGCTACACCTTC. Its translation is CACSSGQGIRYTF. Combining the CDR3 with reference TRBV30 and TRBJ1-2 gives the whole variable domain SQTIHQWPATLVQPVGSPLSLECTVEGTSNPNLYWYRQAAGRGLQLLFYSVGIGQISSEVPQNLSASRPQDRQFILSSKKLLLSDSGFYLCACSSGQGIRYTFGSGTRLTVV.

V gene TRBV5-1 combines with J gene TRBJ2-2, with 8 positions matching TRBD2. The CDR3 sequence is 16 residues long. V lost 1 base and J lost 7; bases outside the gene matches: 9. Per germline, CDR1 SGHRS and CDR2 YFSETQ. This chain's CDR3 is CASSLTLAGTSGELFF. Here the CDR3 DNA reads TGCGCCAGCAGCTTGACCCTGGCCGGGACTAGCGGGGAGCTGTTTTTT.

The chain recombines TRBV5-1 with TRBJ2-5; TRBD1 is a possible D gene (6 bases). The CDR3 has 13 residues. V lost 4 bases, J lost 5 bases, and 12 bases lay in between. Germline V gives CDR1 SGHRS, CDR2 YFSETQ. CDR3 protein: CASSLQGSETQYF. Written as DNA, the CDR3 is TGCGCCAGCAGCCTACAGGGTTCCGAGACCCAGTACTTC.

V and J are TRBV27 and TRBJ1-5; no definite D call. Germline-derived CDR1 and CDR2 are MNHEY and SMNVEV (reference sequence). CDR3 length equals 14 residues. V shed 4 bases and J shed 5 bases, with 12 bases lying between them. CDR3 residues: CASSSMVADQPQHF. Written as DNA, the CDR3 is TGTGCCAGCAGTTCGATGGTGGCGGATCAGCCCCAGCATTTT.

This rearrangement joins TRBV5-1 to TRBJ2-1; 8 nucleotides agree with TRBD2. Germline V CDR1 and CDR2: SGHRS, YFSETQ. The CDR3 consists of 17 residues. The V gene end was trimmed by 7 bases and the J gene end by 9 bases; junction bases not matched to a gene: 21. CDR3: CASGRGSGGPISSEQFF. DNA of the CDR3: TGCGCCAGCGGAAGGGGGTCGGGAGGGCCCATTTCAAGTGAGCAGTTCTTC.

This clone was seen only once. The genes are TRBV19 and TRBJ1-2; D is unresolved. The germline CDR1 and CDR2 sequences are LNHDA and SQIVND (reference sequence). This CDR3 comprises 12 residues. V was pared by 10 bases and J by 2 bases, with 11 bases between. CDR3 region: CAIEIRNYGYTF. CDR3 DNA sequence: TGTGCCATTGAAATCAGGAACTATGGCTACACCTTC.

The rearrangement uses TRBV2 and TRBJ2-7; D gene ambiguous. Deletions cut 7 bases from V and 4 bases from J, with 5 bases between. Per germline, CDR1 SNHLY and CDR2 FYNNEI. The CDR3 covers 10 residues. The CDR3 DNA sequence: TGTGCCAGCATATGGTACGAGCAGTACTTC. Translated: CASIWYEQYF. Complete variable domain (other parts from reference TRBV2 and TRBJ2-7): EPEVTQTPSHQVTQMGQEVILRCVPISNHLYFYWYRQILGQKVEFLVSFYNNEISEKSEIFDDQFSVERPDGSNFTLKIRSTKLEDSAMYFCASIWYEQYFGPGTRLTVT.

J is TRBJ1-2 and V is TRBV6-5; D unclear. V lost 6 bases, J lost 2 bases, and 4 bases lay in between. CDR1 and CDR2 (germline): MNHEY, SVGAGI. The CDR3 is 11 amino acids. DNA for the CDR3: TGTGCCAGCAGGGCAAACTATGGCTACACCTTC. This translates into CASRANYGYTF.

This chain's CDR3 is CASSLVLSSGNTIYF. CDR3 nucleotide sequence: TGTGCCAGCAGCTTAGTGTTGTCCTCTGGAAACACCATATATTTT. V is TRBV7-2 and J is TRBJ1-3; D remains unclear. The germline V gene encodes CDR1 SGHTA and CDR2 FQGNSA. Trimming took 1 base from V and 0 from J, leaving 7 bases between them. The CDR3 runs to 15 residues.

The chain combines TRBV2 with TRBJ2-5; D remains unclear. Germline-derived CDR1 and CDR2 are SNHLY and FYNNEI. The CDR3 is 13 amino acids. V lost 7 bases, J lost 4 bases, and 13 bases lay in between. CDR3 nucleotides: TGTGCCAGCAATGTCGTCCGGGCAGAGACCCAGTACTTC. This gives the protein CASNVVRAETQYF.

The V call is TRBV11-3, the J call TRBJ2-3; 7 bases match TRBD2. This CDR3 contains 16 residues. CDR1 and CDR2 from the germline V gene are SGHNT and YENEEA. Trimming at V came to 5 bases and at J to 5 bases, leaving 13 bases not matched to a gene. CDR3 coding DNA: TGTGCCAGCAGCCCGGGGAGGGCAGGGCGGGTAGATACGCAGTATTTT. Encoded protein: CASSPGRAGRVDTQYF.

The rearrangement joins TRBV7-2 to TRBJ1-3; D uncertain. Trimming removed 2 bases from V and 3 bases from J, with 2 bases in between. This CDR3 region has 12 residues. The germline V gene encodes CDR1 SGHTA and CDR2 FQGNSA. The CDR3 reads CASSLIGNTIYF. The CDR3 DNA is TGTGCCAGCAGCTTAATTGGAAACACCATATATTTT. The complete variable domain, with remaining parts taken from reference TRBV7-2 and TRBJ1-3, reads GAGVSQSPSNKVTEKGKDVELRCDPISGHTALYWYRQSLGQGLEFLIYFQGNSAPDKSGLPSDRFSAERTGGSVSTLTIQRTQQEDSAVYLCASSLIGNTIYFGEGSWLTVV.

The V and J genes are TRBV7-6 and TRBJ1-1; perhaps TRBD1 as D (5 bases). This CDR3 contains 15 residues. Trimming took 0 bases from V and 1 from J, leaving 9 bases between them. The germline CDR1 and CDR2 sequences are SGHVS and FNYEAQ. The CDR3 reads CASSLARGPNTEAFF. In DNA, the CDR3 is TGTGCCAGCAGCTTAGCGCGGGGACCGAACACTGAAGCTTTCTTT. Together with reference TRBV7-6 and TRBJ1-1, the CDR3 gives the full variable domain: GAGVSQSPRYKVTKRGQDVALRCDPISGHVSLYWYRQALGQGPEFLTYFNYEAQQDKSGLPNDRFSAERPEGSISTLTIQRTEQRDSAMYRCASSLARGPNTEAFFGQGTRLTVV.

This clone was seen once. The chain carries TRBV5-1 and TRBJ2-1; D may match TRBD1 or TRBD2 (5 bases each). Germline-derived CDR1 and CDR2 are SGHRS and YFSETQ. V lost 2 bases, J lost 8 bases, and 8 bases lay in between. The CDR3 consists of 12 residues. CDR3 DNA: TGCGCCAGCAGCTTAAGGGGACATGAGCAGTTCTTC. This encodes CASSLRGHEQFF.

The chain has TRBV11-3 and TRBJ2-1, with D perhaps TRBD2 (5 bases). This CDR3 is built from 16 residues. Germline V CDR1 and CDR2: SGHNT, YENEEA. V lost 1 base and J 2 bases, leaving 12 bases between the germline ends. In DNA, the CDR3 is TGTGCCAGCAGCTTAGTAGGTGGAGCGGCCTACAATGAGCAGTTCTTC. It yields the protein CASSLVGGAAYNEQFF.

This chain uses TRBV30 with TRBJ2-7, with D uncertain. V shed 2 bases and J shed 3 bases, with 17 bases lying between them. CDR1 is GTSNPN and CDR2 is SVGIG in the germline V gene (reference sequence). This CDR3 region has 15 residues. The CDR3 here is CAWSPGGSRFYEQYF. CDR3 bases: TGTGCCTGGAGTCCCGGTGGCTCACGATTCTACGAGCAGTACTTC.

The chain uses TRBV28 and TRBJ1-2; D call uncertain. V was cut by 1 base and J by 8 bases, with 8 bases left in between. The germline CDR1 and CDR2 sequences are MDHEN and SYDVKM. This CDR3 contains 12 residues. The DNA for the CDR3 is TGTGCCAGCAGTTTATCAGGCTACGGCTACACCTTC. It encodes CASSLSGYGYTF.